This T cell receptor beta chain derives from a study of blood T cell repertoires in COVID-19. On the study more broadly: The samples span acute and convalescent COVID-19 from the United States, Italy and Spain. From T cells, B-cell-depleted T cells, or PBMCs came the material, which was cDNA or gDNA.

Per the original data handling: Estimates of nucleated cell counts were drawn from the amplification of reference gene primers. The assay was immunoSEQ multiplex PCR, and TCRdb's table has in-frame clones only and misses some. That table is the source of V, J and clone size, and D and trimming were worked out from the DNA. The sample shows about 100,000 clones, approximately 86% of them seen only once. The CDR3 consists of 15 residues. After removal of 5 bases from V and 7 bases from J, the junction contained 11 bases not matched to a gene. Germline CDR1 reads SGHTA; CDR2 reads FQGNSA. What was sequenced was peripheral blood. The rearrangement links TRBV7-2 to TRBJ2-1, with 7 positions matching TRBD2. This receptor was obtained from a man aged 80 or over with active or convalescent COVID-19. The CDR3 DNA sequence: TGTGCCAGCAGCCGCCGGGGAGGGGCGGGAAATGAGCAGTTCTTC. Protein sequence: CASSRRGGAGNEQFF.